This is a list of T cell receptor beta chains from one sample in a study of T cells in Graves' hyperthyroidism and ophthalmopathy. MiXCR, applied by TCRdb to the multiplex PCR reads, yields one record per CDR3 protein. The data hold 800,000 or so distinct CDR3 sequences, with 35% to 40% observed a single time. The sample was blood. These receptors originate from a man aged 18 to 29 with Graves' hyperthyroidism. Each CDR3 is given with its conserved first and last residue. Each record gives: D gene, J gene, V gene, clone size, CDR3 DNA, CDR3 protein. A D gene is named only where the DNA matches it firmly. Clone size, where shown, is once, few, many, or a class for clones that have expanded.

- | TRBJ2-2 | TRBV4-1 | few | TGCGCCAGCAGCCAAGATGAGGGGTGGACGGTGAACACCGGGGAGCTGTTTTTT | CASSQDEGWTVNTGELFF
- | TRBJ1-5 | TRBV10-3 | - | TGTGCCACCGATACGAAATATAGCAATCAGCCCCAGCATTTT | CATDTKYSNQPQHF
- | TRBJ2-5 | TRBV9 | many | TGTGCCAGCAGCGTTCAGGGCTGGGAGACCCAGTACTTC | CASSVQGWETQYF
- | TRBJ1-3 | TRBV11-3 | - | TGTGCCAGCAGTTACACTGGTAGAGCTGGAAACACCATATATTTT | CASSYTGRAGNTIYF
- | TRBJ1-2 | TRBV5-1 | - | TGCGCCGGCAGCTTAGGGTGGAAGGATGGCTACACCTTC | CAGSLGWKDGYTF
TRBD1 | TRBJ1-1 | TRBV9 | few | TGTGCCAGCAGCCACGCGACAGGGGCCACTGAAGCTTTCTTT | CASSHATGATEAFF
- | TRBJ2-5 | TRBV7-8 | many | TGTGCCAGCAGCTTCGAAAGACTGACGACCCAGTACTTC | CASSFERLTTQYF
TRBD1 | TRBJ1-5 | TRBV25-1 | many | TGTGCCAGCAGCGGACAGGGTACCCAGCATTTT | CASSGQGTQHF
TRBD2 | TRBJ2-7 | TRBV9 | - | TGTGCCAGCAGCGTAGGGGGCGGGGGAGGCGAGCAGTACTTC | CASSVGGGGGEQYF
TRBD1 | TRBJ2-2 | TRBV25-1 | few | TGTGCCAGCAGTGAATTTTTCTCCAGGGGGCTGGGCACCGGGGAGCTGTTTTTT | CASSEFFSRGLGTGELFF
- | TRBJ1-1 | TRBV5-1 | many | TGCGCCAGCAGCTTTGGGGGGACCACTGAAGCTTTCTTT | CASSFGGTTEAFF
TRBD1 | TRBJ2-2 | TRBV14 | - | TGTGCCAGCAGCCAAGTGGGGGACAGCACCGGGGAGCTGTTTTTT | CASSQVGDSTGELFF
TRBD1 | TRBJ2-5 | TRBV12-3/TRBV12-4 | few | TGTGCCAGCACCACTGACAGGGGGGAGACCCAGTACTTC | CASTTDRGETQYF
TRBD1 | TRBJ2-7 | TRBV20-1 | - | TGCAGTGTTAGTGACAGGGATAGCTCCTACGAGCAGTACTTC | CSVSDRDSSYEQYF
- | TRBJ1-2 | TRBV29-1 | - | TGCAGCGCTAAAGGGGGACTAGCGGGAGGGGGCTACACCTTC | CSAKGGLAGGGYTF
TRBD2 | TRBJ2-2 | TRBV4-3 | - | TGCGCCAGCAGCCCAAGTCTCCTAGCGGGAGGTATGGACACCGGGGAGCTGTTTTTT | CASSPSLLAGGMDTGELFF
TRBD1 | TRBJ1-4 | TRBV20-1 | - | TGCAGTGCTATCGAGGACAGGTTTTCAACTAATGAAAAACTGTTTTTT | CSAIEDRFSTNEKLFF
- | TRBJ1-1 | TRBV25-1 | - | TGTGCCAGCAGTTCCACGGGGGGAGGGAGGGACACTGAAGCTTTCTTT | CASSSTGGGRDTEAFF
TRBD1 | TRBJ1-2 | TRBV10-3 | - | TGTGCCATCAACGGACAGGGGGATACCTACACCTTC | CAINGQGDTYTF
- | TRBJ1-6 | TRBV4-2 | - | TGTGCCAGCAGCCATCCTACCACTCCCGGGACAACTCCTAATTCACCCCTCCACTTT | CASSHPTTPGTTPNSPLHF
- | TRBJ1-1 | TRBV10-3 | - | TGTGCCATTCGACAGGAGGGAAACACTGAAGCTTTCTTT | CAIRQEGNTEAFF
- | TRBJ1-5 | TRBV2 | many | TGTGCCAGCACCACCGGGGGCAATCAGCCCCAGCATTTT | CASTTGGNQPQHF
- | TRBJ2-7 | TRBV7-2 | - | TGTGCCAGCAGCCGCGAGGGACATTATGTCTCCTACGAGCAGTACTTC | CASSREGHYVSYEQYF
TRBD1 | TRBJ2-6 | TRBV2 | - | TGTGCCAGCAGACCGGGACAGGGGGCCAACGTCCTGACTTTC | CASRPGQGANVLTF
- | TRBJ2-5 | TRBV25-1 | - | TGTGCCAGCAGTTTATTCACTACAGGAATGGGCGAGACCCAGTACTTC | CASSLFTTGMGETQYF
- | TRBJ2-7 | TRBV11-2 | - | TGCGCCAGCAGCTTGGCGGTTCGCCAGGGATTCTACGAGCAGTACTTC | CASSLAVRQGFYEQYF
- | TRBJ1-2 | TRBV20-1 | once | TGCAGTGCTACCGGGACGGATGGCTACACCTTC | CSATGTDGYTF
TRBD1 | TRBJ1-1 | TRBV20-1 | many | TGCAGTGCTCTTGGACAGGGGCGCATGAACACTGAAGCTTTCTTT | CSALGQGRMNTEAFF
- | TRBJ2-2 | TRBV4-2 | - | TGTGCCAGCAGTCTGAATGGGGTCGTGAGCACCGGGGAGCTGTTTTTT | CASSLNGVVSTGELFF
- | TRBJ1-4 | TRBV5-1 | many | TGCGCCAGCAGCTTGAGGGTACCGAATGAAAAACTGTTTTTT | CASSLRVPNEKLFF
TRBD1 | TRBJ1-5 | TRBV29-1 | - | TGCAGCGTCGGGACAGGGCACAATCAGCCCCAGCATTTT | CSVGTGHNQPQHF
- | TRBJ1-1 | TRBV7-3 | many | TGTGCCAGCAGCTTAAACGCGAACACTGAAGCTTTCTTT | CASSLNANTEAFF
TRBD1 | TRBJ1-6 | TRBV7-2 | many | TGTGCCAGCAGCCAAGGACAGGGGAGTTCACCCCTCCACTTT | CASSQGQGSSPLHF
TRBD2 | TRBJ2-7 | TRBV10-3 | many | TGTGCCATCACCAGGACTAGCGGAGGCTACGAGCAGTACTTC | CAITRTSGGYEQYF
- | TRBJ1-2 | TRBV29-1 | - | TGCAGCGTGACACGGGACACTAACTATGGCTACACCTTC | CSVTRDTNYGYTF
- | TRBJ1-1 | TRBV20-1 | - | TGCAGTGCGCCAAGGCGCCGAGGAAACACTGAAGCTTTCTTT | CSAPRRRGNTEAFF
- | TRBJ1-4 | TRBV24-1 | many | TGTGCCACCAGTGACCTGGGGGGGGAAAAACTGTTTTTT | CATSDLGGEKLFF
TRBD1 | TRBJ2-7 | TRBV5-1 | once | TGCGCCAGCAGCCCTAACGGACAGGGAAAGAGGTACGAGCAGTACTTC | CASSPNGQGKRYEQYF
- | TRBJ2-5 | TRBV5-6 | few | TGTGCCAGCAGCTTGAGGGAGGTGGGAGTCCAAGAGACCCAGTACTTC | CASSLREVGVQETQYF
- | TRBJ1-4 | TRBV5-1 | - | TGCGCCAGCAGCTTGGAGATGACCGCAACTAATGAAAAACTGTTTTTT | CASSLEMTATNEKLFF
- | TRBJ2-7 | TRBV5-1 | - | TGCGCCAGCAGCTTCCTCACTTACCCATCCTACGAGCAGTACTTC | CASSFLTYPSYEQYF
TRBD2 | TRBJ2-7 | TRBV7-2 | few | TGTGCCAGCAGCCGAGCGGGAGGGAACTACGAGCAGTACTTC | CASSRAGGNYEQYF
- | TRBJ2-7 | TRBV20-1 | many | TGCAGTGCTAGAGATGGACGGGGGCAGTACTTC | CSARDGRGQYF
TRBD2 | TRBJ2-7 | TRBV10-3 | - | TGTGCCATCAGTGAGTCGAGGCGGGAGGGTGAGCAGTACTTC | CAISESRREGEQYF
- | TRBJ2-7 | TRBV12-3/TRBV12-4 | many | TGTGCCAGCAGTTCCATGTACGAGCAGTACTTC | CASSSMYEQYF
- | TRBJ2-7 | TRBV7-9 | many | TGTGCCAGCGTGACGGGGTATGGCGAGCAGTACTTC | CASVTGYGEQYF
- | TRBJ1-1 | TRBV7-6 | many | TGTGCCAGCAGCTTAGCAGGGTTCGGAACTGAAGCTTTCTTT | CASSLAGFGTEAFF